The clone carrying this T cell receptor beta chain was picked up a small number of times. The antigen remains unidentified. The data derive from a study of T cell repertoires in cytomegalovirus infection. Across the study: Newly reported HLA-C-restricted and thoroughly characterized HLA-B-restricted CMV epitopes were employed.

CDR3 length: 14 residues. V lost 5 bases to trimming and J lost 7 bases; unmatched junction nucleotides: 8. Germline CDR1 SEHNR, CDR2 FQNEAQ (reference sequence). MiXCR, applied by TCRdb to the reads, yields one record per CDR3 protein. This table has about 150,000 distinct CDR3 sequences, about 32% appearing once. Study-level points and caveats: The response measured ex vivo was dominated by TCR beta clonotypes (HLA-C-restricted and CMV-specific). Public TCR beta family frequency separated CMV-and-HLA carriers, including in an independent cohort.

The chain carries TRBV7-9 and TRBJ1-5, with 7 bases matching TRBD1. The source is a human donor in good health (CMV status not recorded). Some clones in this sample may be carry-over from other donors' samples. Sequenced material: CD8+ T cells from cultured PBMCs, taken from culture after CMV antigen stimulation. CDR3 in amino acids: CASSPTGSEQPQHF. The CDR3 bases are TGTGCCAGCAGCCCGACAGGGTCGGAGCAGCCCCAGCATTTT.